The clone carrying this T cell receptor beta chain has only a few counts. Extraction of RNA preceded its reverse transcription into cDNA, which served as the sequencing template. Clones were read by immunoSEQ multiplex PCR, and TCRdb kept only the in-frame ones, dropping some. The table has some 220,000 clones, approximately 57% seen once. Treatment defined: oral pan-JAK inhibitor, 5-10 mg twice daily. This record comes from a study of CD8+ T cells in alopecia areata. Across the whole study: Treated patients took oral tofacitinib at 5 to 10 mg twice daily.

Germline V gene sequence: CDR1 SGHAT, CDR2 FQNNGV. Deletions cut 0 bases from V and 7 bases from J, with 21 bases between. The length of the CDR3 is 17 residues. Source: CD4+ T cells sorted from blood, taken at week 4, from a patient treated with tofacitinib. The chain has TRBV11-2 and TRBJ2-5; perhaps TRBD1 as D (7 bases). The receptor comes from a human donor with alopecia areata. The CDR3 loop is CASSLDRSGAGGRTQYF. CDR3 in DNA: TGTGCCAGCAGCTTAGATCGATCGGGGGCAGGGGGTCGGACCCAGTACTTC.